Shown below are 17 T cell receptor beta chains from a single sample sequenced in a study of regulatory T cells in long-lasting Graves disease. Through Arm-PCR of CDR3 regions and iRepertoire HTBI primers, TCR beta libraries were built. Via MiXCR, TCRdb re-called the multiplex PCR reads, giving one row per CDR3 protein. The repertoire holds about 470,000 distinct CDR3 sequences, with around 21% as singletons. Specified time point: persistent/refractory GD, antithyroid drugs over 5 years with positive TRAb. The TCR library used RNA extracted from PBMCs. Sequences were derived from peripheral blood mononuclear cells (PBMCs), sampled when the disease was refractory, from a patient treated with antithyroid drugs. These receptors came from a female donor with Graves disease.

The sample holds many counts of this clonotype. The chain carries TRBV12-3 or TRBV12-4 and TRBJ2-4, with 11 bases identical to TRBD2. The CDR3 extends over 18 amino acids. The J segment lost 6 bases and the V segment lost 8 bases, leaving 18 bases of the junction unmatched. This chain's CDR3 is CASYQGGLAALGGNIQYF. The CDR3 nucleotides are TGTGCCAGCTACCAGGGGGGACTAGCGGCACTGGGCGGAAACATTCAGTACTTC.

The V call is TRBV20-1, the J call TRBJ2-2, with TRBD1 identical over 7 bases. V trimming: 8 bases; J trimming: 1 base; junction bases outside the gene matches: 10. CDR1 is DFQATT and CDR2 is SNEGSKA in the germline V gene (reference sequence). There are 15 residues in the CDR3. The CDR3 region is CSSRDSLLNTGELFF. The CDR3 nucleotides read TGCAGTTCCCGGGACAGCCTATTGAACACCGGGGAGCTGTTTTTT.

This clonotype was observed many times. The chain couples TRBV19 to TRBJ1-4; D unresolved. The CDR3 runs to 12 residues. Trimming took 7 bases from V and 7 from J, leaving 10 bases between them. Germline lookup yields CDR1 LNHDA and CDR2 SQIVND (reference sequence). CDR3 sequence reads: CASTGRSEKLFF. CDR3 in DNA: TGTGCCAGTACGGGTCGGAGTGAAAAACTGTTTTTT.

This clonotype turned up a few times. The genes are TRBV5-5 and TRBJ1-5; D call uncertain. The CDR3 is made up of 16 amino acids. Germline-derived CDR1 and CDR2 are SGHKS and YYEKEE (reference sequence). The V end was cut by 4 bases, the J end by 4 bases, with 18 bases between. This CDR3 is CASSQSSAGRNQPQHF. For the CDR3, the DNA is TGTGCCAGCAGCCAAAGTTCCGCGGGGAGGAATCAGCCCCAGCATTTT.

This sequence joins TRBV4-3 and TRBJ2-5; 10 nucleotides agree with TRBD2. The germline CDR1 and CDR2 sequences are LGHNA and YSLEER. The CDR3 has 17 amino acids. V gave up 2 bases and J gave up 5 bases; unmatched junction bases: 11. CDR3 bases: TGCGCCAGCAGCCAACTCGGGGCTAGCGGGAGTATGGAGACCCAGTACTTC. Amino acid sequence: CASSQLGASGSMETQYF.

This chain joins TRBV20-1 and TRBJ2-7, with D unclear. CDR1 is DFQATT, CDR2 SNEGSKA, per germline (reference sequence). The CDR3 length is 14 residues. Trimming left V 3 bases short and J 2 bases short, with 14 bases between. The CDR3 loop is CSARDQGTTYEQYF. The CDR3 bases are TGCAGTGCTAGGGACCAAGGCACTACCTACGAGCAGTACTTC.

This clonotype was observed at least ten times. This chain links TRBV27 with TRBJ1-1; a weak D match, TRBD1 (5 bases). This CDR3 is 13 amino acids long. Germline V lookup: CDR1 MNHEY, CDR2 SMNVEV (reference sequence). V lost 7 bases and J 3 bases, leaving 12 bases between the germline ends. This CDR3 is CASKAREHTEAFF. The CDR3 bases are TGTGCCAGCAAGGCCAGGGAGCACACTGAAGCTTTCTTT.

This clonotype has at least ten counts. The chain uses TRBV6-1 and TRBJ2-5; the match to TRBD1 covers 9 bases. This CDR3 spans 17 amino acids. The germline V gene encodes CDR1 MNHNS and CDR2 SASEGT. The V segment lost 6 bases and the J segment 3 bases; nucleotides outside the gene matches: 14. The CDR3 DNA sequence: TGTGCCAGCAGCCCCGGGACAGGGACCGAACCCAAAGAGACCCAGTACTTC. Translated, it gives CASSPGTGTEPKETQYF.

CDR3 DNA: TGCGCCAGCAGCTGGTTGGACAGCAACTATGGCTACACCTTC. Protein product: CASSWLDSNYGYTF. The V and J genes are TRBV5-1 and TRBJ1-2; a weak D match, TRBD1 (6 bases). Germline CDR1 reads SGHRS; CDR2 reads YFSETQ. The V end was cut by 3 bases, the J end by 2 bases, with 11 bases between. There are 14 residues in the CDR3.

This clonotype has a handful of counts. The chain combines TRBV5-5 with TRBJ1-1, with D unclear. The V and J ends lost 4 bases and 6 bases respectively, with 13 bases between them. CDR3 length: 13 amino acids. Germline V gene data show CDR1 as SGHKS and CDR2 as YYEKEE (reference sequence). CDR3 nucleotides: TGTGCCAGCAGCGCTCGGGAGGCGCCTGAAGCTTTCTTT. Its translation is CASSAREAPEAFF.

In this sample, this clonotype turned up many times. The rearrangement joins TRBV6-1 to TRBJ1-5; the D gene is possibly TRBD1 (6 bases). The CDR3 is made up of 12 amino acids. The V gene's germline CDR1 is MNHNS and CDR2 SASEGT. Trimming pared 8 bases from V and 9 bases from J, leaving 14 bases between. DNA for the CDR3: TGTGCCAGCGGGGGGGGACAACGGCCCCAGCATTTT. Translated: CASGGGQRPQHF.

The sample holds many counts of this clonotype. J is TRBJ2-7 and V is TRBV28; 7 bases are shared with TRBD2. After removal of 2 bases from V and 1 base from J, the junction contained 5 bases not matched to a gene. Germline CDR1 MDHEN, CDR2 SYDVKM. The CDR3 loop spans 15 amino acids. For the CDR3, the DNA is TGTGCCAGCAGTTTAAGGGAGGGGAAATCCTACGAGCAGTACTTC. Protein product: CASSLREGKSYEQYF. The entire variable domain, with the rest obtained from reference TRBV28 and TRBJ2-7, is as follows: DVKVTQSSRYLVKRTGEKVFLECVQDMDHENMFWYRQDPGLGLRLIYFSYDVKMKEKGDIPEGYSVSREKKERFSLILESASTNQTSMYLCASSLREGKSYEQYFGPGTRLTVT.

This clonotype was observed a handful of times. The J gene is TRBJ1-1, the V gene TRBV7-2, with D perhaps TRBD1 (5 bases). Germline V lookup: CDR1 SGHTA, CDR2 FQGNSA. The V end was cut by 3 bases, the J end by 0 bases, with 11 bases between. This CDR3 is 15 amino acids long. CDR3 in amino acids: CASSFSGGMNTEAFF. Written as DNA, the CDR3 is TGTGCCAGCAGCTTTTCGGGGGGAATGAACACTGAAGCTTTCTTT.

V gene TRBV5-1 combines with J gene TRBJ2-1; D is perhaps TRBD2 (5 bases). This CDR3 has 13 residues. In germline, CDR1 is SGHRS, CDR2 YFSETQ. V was trimmed by 4 bases and J by 7 bases, leaving 12 bases between them. This chain's CDR3 is CASSLKSGNEQFF. In nucleotides, the CDR3 is TGCGCCAGCAGCCTAAAATCGGGGAATGAGCAGTTCTTC.

In this sample, this clonotype turned up a few times. The chain links TRBV28 to TRBJ2-1; 8 bases are a match to TRBD1. There are 14 residues in the CDR3. V dropped 4 bases and J dropped 8; count of bases not matched to a gene: 7. Germline assignment: CDR1 MDHEN and CDR2 SYDVKM. CDR3: CASSYIQGADEQFF. The CDR3 DNA reads TGTGCCAGCAGTTATATCCAGGGGGCGGATGAGCAGTTCTTC.

This clonotype has ten or more counts. The gene calls are TRBV6-2 or TRBV6-3 and TRBJ2-2, with 11 bases lining up with TRBD1. Germline V gene data show CDR1 as MNHEY and CDR2 as SVGEGT. V lost 1 base, J lost 3 bases, and 1 base stayed unmatched. The CDR3 consists of 16 residues. CDR3 sequence (DNA): TGTGCCAGCAGTTACTTGGGACAGGGGGACACCGGGGAGCTGTTTTTT. Its translation: CASSYLGQGDTGELFF.

Details on this clonotype: One base separates it from a far larger clone, so it is likely a read error. This chain uses TRBV2 with TRBJ2-5; unclear D gene. The CDR3 sequence is 14 residues long. Germline V CDR1 and CDR2: SNHLY, FYNNEI. DNA of the CDR3: TGTGCCGGCAGCCCAGATGTAGGGTTCGAGACCCAGTACTTC. This codes for CAGSPDVGFETQYF. Full variable domain (missing parts from reference TRBV2 and TRBJ2-5): EPEVTQTPSHQVTQMGQEVILRCVPISNHLYFYWYRQILGQKVEFLVSFYNNEISEKSEIFDDQFSVERPDGSNFTLKIRSTKLEDSAMYFCAGSPDVGFETQYFGPGTRLLVL.